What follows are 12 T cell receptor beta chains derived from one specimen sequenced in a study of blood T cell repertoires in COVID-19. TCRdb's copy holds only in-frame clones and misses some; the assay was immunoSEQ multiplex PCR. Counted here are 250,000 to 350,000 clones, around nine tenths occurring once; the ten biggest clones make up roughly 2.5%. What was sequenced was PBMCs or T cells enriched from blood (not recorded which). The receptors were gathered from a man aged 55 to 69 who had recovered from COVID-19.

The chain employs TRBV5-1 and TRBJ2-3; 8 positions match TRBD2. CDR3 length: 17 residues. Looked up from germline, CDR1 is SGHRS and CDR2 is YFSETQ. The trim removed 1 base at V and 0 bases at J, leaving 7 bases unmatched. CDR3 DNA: TGCGCCAGCAGCTTGAATCAAGGCGGGAGGAGCACAGATACGCAGTATTTT. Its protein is CASSLNQGGRSTDTQYF.

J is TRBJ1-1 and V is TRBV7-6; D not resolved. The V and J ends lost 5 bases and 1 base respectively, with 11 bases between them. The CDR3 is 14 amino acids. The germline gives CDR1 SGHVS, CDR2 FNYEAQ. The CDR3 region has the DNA TGTGCCAGCAGCGCACGGGTCACGAACACTGAAGCTTTCTTT. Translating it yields CASSARVTNTEAFF.

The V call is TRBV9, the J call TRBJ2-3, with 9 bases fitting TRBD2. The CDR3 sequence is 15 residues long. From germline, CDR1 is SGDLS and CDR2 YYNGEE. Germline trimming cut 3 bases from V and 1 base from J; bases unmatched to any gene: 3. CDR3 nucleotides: TGTGCCAGCAGCGCTAGCGGGACCGGCACAGATACGCAGTATTTT. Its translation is CASSASGTGTDTQYF. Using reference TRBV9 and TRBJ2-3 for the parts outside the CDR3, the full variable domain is DSGVTQTPKHLITATGQRVTLRCSPRSGDLSVYWYQQSLDQGLQFLIQYYNGEERAKGNILERFSAQQFPDLHSELNLSSLELGDSALYFCASSASGTGTDTQYFGPGTRLTVL.

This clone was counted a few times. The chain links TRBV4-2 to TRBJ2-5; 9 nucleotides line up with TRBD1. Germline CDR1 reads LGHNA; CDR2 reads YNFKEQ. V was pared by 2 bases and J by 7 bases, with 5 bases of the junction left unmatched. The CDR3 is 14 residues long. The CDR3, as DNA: TGTGCCAGCAGCCAACGGGACAGGGAAGGGACCCAGTACTTC. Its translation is CASSQRDREGTQYF.

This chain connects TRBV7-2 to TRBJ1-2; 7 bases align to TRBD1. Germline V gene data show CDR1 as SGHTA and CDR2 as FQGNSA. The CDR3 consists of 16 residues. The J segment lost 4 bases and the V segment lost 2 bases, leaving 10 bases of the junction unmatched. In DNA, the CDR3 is TGTGCCAGCAGCTTAATCACAGGGGCCTTTATCTATGGCTACACCTTC. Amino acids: CASSLITGAFIYGYTF.

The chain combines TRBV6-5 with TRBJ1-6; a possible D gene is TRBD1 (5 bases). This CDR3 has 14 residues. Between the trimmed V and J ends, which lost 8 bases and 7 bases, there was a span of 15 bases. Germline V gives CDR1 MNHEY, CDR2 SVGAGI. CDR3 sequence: CASHGRGVNSPLHF. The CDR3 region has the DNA TGTGCCAGCCACGGCCGGGGGGTAAATTCACCCCTCCACTTT.

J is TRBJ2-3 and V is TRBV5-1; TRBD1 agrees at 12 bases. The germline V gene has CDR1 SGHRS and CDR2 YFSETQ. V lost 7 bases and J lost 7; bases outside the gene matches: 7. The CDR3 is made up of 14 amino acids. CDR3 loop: CASSGTGGTNTQYF. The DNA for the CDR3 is TGCGCCAGCTCCGGGACAGGGGGCACTAATACGCAGTATTTT.

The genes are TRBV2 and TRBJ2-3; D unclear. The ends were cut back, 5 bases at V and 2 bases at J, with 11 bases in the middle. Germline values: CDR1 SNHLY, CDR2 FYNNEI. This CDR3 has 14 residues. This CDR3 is CASSFIQNTDTQYF. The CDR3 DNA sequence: TGTGCCAGCAGTTTTATACAGAACACAGATACGCAGTATTTT.

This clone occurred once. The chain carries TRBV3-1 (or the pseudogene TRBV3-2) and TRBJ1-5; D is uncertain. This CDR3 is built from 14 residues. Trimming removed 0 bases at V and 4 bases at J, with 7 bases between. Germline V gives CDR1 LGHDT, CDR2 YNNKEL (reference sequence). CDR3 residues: CASSQDWENQPQHF. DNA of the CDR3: TGTGCCAGCAGCCAAGATTGGGAGAATCAGCCCCAGCATTTT.

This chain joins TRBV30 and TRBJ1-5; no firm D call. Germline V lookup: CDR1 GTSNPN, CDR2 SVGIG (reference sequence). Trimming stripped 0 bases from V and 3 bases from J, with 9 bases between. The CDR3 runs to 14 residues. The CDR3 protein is CAWSVPGFNQPQHF. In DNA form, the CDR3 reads TGTGCCTGGAGTGTACCGGGTTTCAATCAGCCCCAGCATTTT.

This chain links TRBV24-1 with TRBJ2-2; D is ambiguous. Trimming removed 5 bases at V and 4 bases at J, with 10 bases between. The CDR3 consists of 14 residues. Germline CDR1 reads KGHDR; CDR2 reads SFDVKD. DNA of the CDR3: TGTGCCACCAGTGTGGGCGTACGCACCGGGGAGCTGTTTTTT. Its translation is CATSVGVRTGELFF.

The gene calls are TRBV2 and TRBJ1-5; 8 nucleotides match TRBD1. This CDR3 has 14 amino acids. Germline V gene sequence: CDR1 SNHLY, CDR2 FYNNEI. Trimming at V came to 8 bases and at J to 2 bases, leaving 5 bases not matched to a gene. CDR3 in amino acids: CASRTGRGNQPQHF. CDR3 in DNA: TGTGCCAGCCGGACAGGGAGAGGCAATCAGCCCCAGCATTTT.